This is a list of T cell receptor beta chains from one sample in a study of cytomegalovirus exposure and HLA in healthy donors. Measured with immunoSEQ multiplex PCR; TCRdb has only the in-frame clones, and not every one. The profile shows about 210,000 clones, around 81% of them singletons. Source material: PBMCs. Receptor source: a woman between 50 and 59 years old in good health and CMV-seropositive. The CDR3 runs from the conserved cysteine through the conserved F or W. A D gene is named only where the DNA matches it firmly. Expanded clones are given a class, and other clones once, few, many or no size at all.

clone size: .; J gene: TRBJ2-5; V gene: TRBV30; D gene: .; CDR3 protein: CAWSPLYRETQYF; CDR3 DNA: TGTGCCTGGAGCCCACTATACCGAGAGACCCAGTACTTC
clone size: .; J gene: TRBJ2-2; V gene: TRBV19; D gene: TRBD1; CDR3 protein: CASSPGDRFTGELFF; CDR3 DNA: TGTGCCAGTAGTCCAGGGGACAGATTCACCGGGGAGCTGTTTTTT
clone size: .; J gene: TRBJ1-5; V gene: TRBV30; D gene: .; CDR3 protein: CAAGRGGSQPQHF; CDR3 DNA: TGTGCAGCCGGGCGGGGAGGGAGTCAGCCCCAGCATTTT
clone size: .; J gene: TRBJ2-4; V gene: TRBV10-3; D gene: TRBD2; CDR3 protein: CAISESGKLAGAALAKNIQYF; CDR3 DNA: TGTGCCATCAGTGAGTCCGGCAAACTAGCGGGGGCGGCACTAGCCAAAAACATTCAGTACTTC
clone size: .; J gene: TRBJ1-1; V gene: TRBV27; D gene: .; CDR3 protein: CASSRKMNTEAFF; CDR3 DNA: TGTGCCAGCAGCAGAAAAATGAACACTGAAGCTTTCTTT
clone size: .; J gene: TRBJ2-3; V gene: TRBV30; D gene: .; CDR3 protein: CAWSVWGGTDTQYF; CDR3 DNA: TGTGCCTGGAGTGTATGGGGGGGCACAGATACGCAGTATTTT
clone size: .; J gene: TRBJ1-4; V gene: TRBV9; D gene: TRBD1; CDR3 protein: CASSPSVQGVVQKLFF; CDR3 DNA: TGTGCCAGCAGCCCGAGCGTCCAGGGGGTGGTTCAAAAACTGTTTTTT
clone size: .; J gene: TRBJ2-6; V gene: TRBV9; D gene: .; CDR3 protein: CASSVRGGTLSGANVLTF; CDR3 DNA: TGTGCCAGCAGCGTAAGAGGAGGAACCCTCTCTGGGGCCAACGTCCTGACTTTC
clone size: .; J gene: TRBJ2-7; V gene: TRBV30; D gene: .; CDR3 protein: CAWSPHRAHEQYF; CDR3 DNA: TGTGCCTGGAGTCCTCACAGGGCCCACGAGCAGTACTTC
clone size: .; J gene: TRBJ1-6; V gene: TRBV9; D gene: .; CDR3 protein: CASNILDSPLHF; CDR3 DNA: TGTGCCAGCAACATATTGGATTCACCCCTCCACTTT
clone size: .; J gene: TRBJ2-2; V gene: TRBV19; D gene: .; CDR3 protein: CASTPRQVTGELFF; CDR3 DNA: TGTGCCAGTACCCCCCGACAGGTCACCGGGGAGCTGTTTTTT
clone size: .; J gene: TRBJ2-2; V gene: TRBV7-2; D gene: .; CDR3 protein: CASSLGGVRTGELFF; CDR3 DNA: TGTGCCAGCAGCTTAGGCGGGGTGAGAACCGGGGAGCTGTTTTTT
clone size: .; J gene: TRBJ2-1; V gene: TRBV9; D gene: .; CDR3 protein: CASSVEQINEQFF; CDR3 DNA: TGTGCCAGCAGCGTAGAACAGATCAATGAGCAGTTCTTC
clone size: .; J gene: TRBJ1-1; V gene: TRBV7-9; D gene: .; CDR3 protein: CASSSERHANTEAFF; CDR3 DNA: TGTGCCAGCAGCTCAGAACGACACGCTAACACTGAAGCTTTCTTT
clone size: .; J gene: TRBJ1-2; V gene: TRBV19; D gene: .; CDR3 protein: CASSNLKGGGALGYTF; CDR3 DNA: TGTGCCAGTAGTAACCTCAAAGGAGGAGGGGCGCTAGGCTACACCTTC
clone size: .; J gene: TRBJ1-3; V gene: TRBV15; D gene: .; CDR3 protein: CATSSGLSYSGNTIYF; CDR3 DNA: TGTGCCACCAGCTCGGGTCTTTCGTACTCTGGAAACACCATATATTTT
clone size: .; J gene: TRBJ2-7; V gene: TRBV4-1; D gene: TRBD1; CDR3 protein: CASSQRTGGAYEQYF; CDR3 DNA: TGCGCCAGCAGCCAAAGGACAGGGGGCGCCTACGAGCAGTACTTC
clone size: .; J gene: TRBJ1-2; V gene: TRBV27; D gene: .; CDR3 protein: CASSSGGGRYNYGYTF; CDR3 DNA: TGTGCCAGCAGCTCTGGGGGGGGACGATATAACTATGGCTACACCTTC
clone size: .; J gene: TRBJ2-5; V gene: TRBV28; D gene: TRBD2; CDR3 protein: CASRGWAGGQETQYF; CDR3 DNA: TGTGCCAGCAGGGGTTGGGCGGGGGGACAAGAGACCCAGTACTTC
clone size: .; J gene: TRBJ1-1; V gene: TRBV4-1; D gene: .; CDR3 protein: CASSPRTANTEAFF; CDR3 DNA: TGCGCCAGCAGCCCCCGGACAGCGAACACTGAAGCTTTCTTT
clone size: .; J gene: TRBJ1-6; V gene: TRBV6-1; D gene: .; CDR3 protein: CASSDPVTYNSPLHF; CDR3 DNA: TGTGCCAGCAGTGACCCGGTAACCTATAATTCACCCCTCCACTTT
clone size: .; J gene: TRBJ1-1; V gene: TRBV11-1; D gene: TRBD1; CDR3 protein: CASKRTGETEAFF; CDR3 DNA: TGTGCCAGCAAAAGGACAGGGGAAACTGAAGCTTTCTTT
clone size: once; J gene: TRBJ2-7; V gene: TRBV5-1; D gene: TRBD1; CDR3 protein: CASSTGQGAYEQYF; CDR3 DNA: TGCGCCAGCAGCACGGGACAGGGGGCTTACGAGCAGTACTTC
clone size: .; J gene: TRBJ1-5; V gene: TRBV27; D gene: TRBD1; CDR3 protein: CASSSDRGQPQHF; CDR3 DNA: TGTGCCAGCAGTTCCGACAGGGGGCAGCCCCAGCATTTT
clone size: few; J gene: TRBJ1-4; V gene: TRBV5-4; D gene: .; CDR3 protein: CASSSSGQLNEKLFF; CDR3 DNA: TGTGCCAGCAGCTCGAGTGGACAGCTTAATGAAAAACTGTTTTTT
clone size: .; J gene: TRBJ2-3; V gene: TRBV5-1; D gene: .; CDR3 protein: CASSPRGSLTDTQYF; CDR3 DNA: TGCGCCAGCAGCCCCCGGGGGAGCCTCACAGATACGCAGTATTTT
clone size: .; J gene: TRBJ2-1; V gene: TRBV9; D gene: TRBD2; CDR3 protein: CASSIRLAGAYNEQFF; CDR3 DNA: TGTGCCAGCAGCATCCGACTAGCGGGGGCATACAATGAGCAGTTCTTC